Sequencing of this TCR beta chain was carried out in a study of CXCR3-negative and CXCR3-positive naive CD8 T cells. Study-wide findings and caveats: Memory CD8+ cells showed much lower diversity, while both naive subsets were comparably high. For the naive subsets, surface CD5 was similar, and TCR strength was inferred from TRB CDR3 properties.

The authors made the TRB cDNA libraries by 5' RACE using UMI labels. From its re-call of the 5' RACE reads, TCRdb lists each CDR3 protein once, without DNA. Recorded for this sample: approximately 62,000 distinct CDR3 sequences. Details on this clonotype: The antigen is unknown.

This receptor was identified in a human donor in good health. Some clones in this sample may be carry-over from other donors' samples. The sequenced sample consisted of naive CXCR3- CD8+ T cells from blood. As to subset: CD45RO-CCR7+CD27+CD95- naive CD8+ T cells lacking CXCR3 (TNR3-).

The CDR3 sequence: CASSSHGANQPQHF. The V and J genes are TRBV7-9 and TRBJ1-5. The CDR3 totals 14 residues. The germline V gene has CDR1 SEHNR and CDR2 FQNEAQ (reference sequence).